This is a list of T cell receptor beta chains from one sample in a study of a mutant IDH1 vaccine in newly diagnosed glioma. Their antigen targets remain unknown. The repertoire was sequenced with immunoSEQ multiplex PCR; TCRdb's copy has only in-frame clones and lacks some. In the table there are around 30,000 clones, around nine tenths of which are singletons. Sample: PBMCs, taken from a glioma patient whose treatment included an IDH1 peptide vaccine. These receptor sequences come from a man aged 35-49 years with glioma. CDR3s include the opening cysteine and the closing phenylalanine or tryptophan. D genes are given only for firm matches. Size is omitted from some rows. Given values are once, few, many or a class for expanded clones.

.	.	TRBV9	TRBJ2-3	CASSANWGADTQYF	TGTGCCAGCAGCGCCAATTGGGGGGCAGATACGCAGTATTTT
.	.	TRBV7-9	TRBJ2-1	CASSLAGGHYNEQFF	TGTGCCAGCAGCTTAGCCGGGGGCCACTACAATGAGCAGTTCTTC
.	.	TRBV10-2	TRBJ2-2	CASSLKPHVAGELFF	TGCGCCAGCAGTTTAAAACCCCACGTGGCCGGGGAGCTGTTTTTT
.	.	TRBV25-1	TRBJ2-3	CASSDFGDDTDTQYF	TGTGCCAGCAGTGACTTCGGAGATGACACAGATACGCAGTATTTT
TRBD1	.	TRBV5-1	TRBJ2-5	CASSLGQGVRETQYF	TGCGCCAGCAGCTTGGGACAGGGGGTTCGGGAGACCCAGTACTTC
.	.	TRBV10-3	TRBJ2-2	CAITEDLGARTGELFF	TGTGCCATCACCGAAGACTTGGGGGCCAGGACCGGGGAGCTGTTTTTT
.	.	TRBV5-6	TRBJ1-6	CASSFGVGSLNSPLHF	TGTGCCAGCAGCTTCGGTGTCGGATCTTTAAATTCACCCCTCCACTTT
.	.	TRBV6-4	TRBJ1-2	CASSPWRGAYGYTF	TGTGCCAGCAGCCCATGGCGAGGGGCATATGGCTACACCTTC
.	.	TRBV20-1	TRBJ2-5	CSAWTGETQYF	TGCAGTGCATGGACCGGAGAGACCCAGTACTTC
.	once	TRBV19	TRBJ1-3	CASSTTDRGGGNTIYF	TGTGCCAGTAGTACCACTGACCGAGGAGGAGGAAACACCATATATTTT
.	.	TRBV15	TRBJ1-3	CATSRDGARVLAGNTIYF	TGTGCCACCAGCAGAGATGGGGCTCGGGTCTTGGCTGGAAACACCATATATTTT
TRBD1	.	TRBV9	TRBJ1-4	CASSSQGAVEKLFF	TGTGCCAGCAGCTCACAGGGGGCGGTGGAAAAACTGTTTTTT
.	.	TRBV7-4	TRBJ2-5	CASSLGAENQETQYF	TGTGCCAGCAGCTTAGGGGCAGAGAACCAAGAGACCCAGTACTTC
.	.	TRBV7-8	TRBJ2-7	CASSLRGGTGLIEQYF	TGTGCCAGCAGCCTCCGGGGGGGGACAGGGTTGATAGAGCAGTACTTC
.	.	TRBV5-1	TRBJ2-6	CASSLEGRGSGANVLTF	TGCGCCAGCAGCTTGGAGGGCAGGGGCTCTGGGGCCAACGTCCTGACTTTC
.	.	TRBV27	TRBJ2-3	CASSLYPGSRFTDTQYF	TGTGCCAGCAGTTTATACCCCGGATCGCGATTCACAGATACGCAGTATTTT
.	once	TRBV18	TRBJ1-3	CASSPQSQGGNTIYF	TGTGCCAGCTCACCACAGTCTCAGGGTGGAAACACCATATATTTT
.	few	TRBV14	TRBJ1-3	CASSNNLNTIYF	TGTGCCAGCAGCAACAACCTAAACACCATATATTTT
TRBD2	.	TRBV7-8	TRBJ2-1	CASSLRGGGSRSYNEQFF	TGTGCCAGCAGCTTAAGAGGTGGCGGGAGCCGGTCCTACAATGAGCAGTTCTTC
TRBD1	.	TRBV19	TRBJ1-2	CASRTNRGPGHGYTF	TGTGCCAGTAGAACAAACAGGGGGCCCGGCCATGGCTACACCTTC
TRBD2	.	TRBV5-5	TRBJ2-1	CASSTSGTSGRNEQFF	TGTGCCAGCAGCACCTCCGGGACTAGCGGGAGAAATGAGCAGTTCTTC
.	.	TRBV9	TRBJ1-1	CASSAGRRGTEAFF	TGTGCCAGCAGCGCGGGACGGCGGGGGACTGAAGCTTTCTTT
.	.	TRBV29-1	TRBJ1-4	CSVLGGDEKLFF	TGCAGCGTTTTGGGGGGGGATGAAAAACTGTTTTTT
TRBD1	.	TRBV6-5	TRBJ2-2	CASSRQGPGGELFF	TGTGCCAGCAGTCGACAGGGCCCAGGCGGGGAGCTGTTTTTT
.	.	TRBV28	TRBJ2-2	CASSLAGSVRTGELFF	TGTGCCAGCAGTTTAGCCGGTTCGGTTCGAACCGGGGAGCTGTTTTTT
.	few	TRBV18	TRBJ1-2	CASSGNRVTGYTF	TGTGCCAGCTCAGGAAACAGGGTAACGGGCTACACCTTC
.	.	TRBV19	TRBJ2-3	CASGGGKSDTQYF	TGTGCCAGTGGGGGCGGTAAGTCAGATACGCAGTATTTT
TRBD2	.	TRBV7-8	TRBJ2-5	CASSWRSGRAETQYF	TGTGCCAGCAGCTGGCGAAGCGGGAGGGCAGAGACCCAGTACTTC
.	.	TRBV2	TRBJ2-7	CASKERASAYEQYF	TGTGCCAGCAAAGAGAGGGCTAGCGCCTACGAGCAGTACTTC
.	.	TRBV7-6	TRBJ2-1	CASSLGRLTGEQFF	TGTGCCAGCAGCTTAGGTCGGTTGACGGGTGAGCAGTTCTTC
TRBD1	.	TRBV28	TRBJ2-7	CASSFNSGTGEYF	TGTGCCAGCAGTTTCAACTCCGGGACAGGAGAGTACTTC
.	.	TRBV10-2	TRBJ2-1	CASSEGEAGQYNEQFF	TGCGCCAGCAGTGAGGGGGAAGCGGGACAATACAATGAGCAGTTCTTC
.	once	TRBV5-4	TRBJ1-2	CASSLEGNYGYTF	TGTGCCAGCAGCTTGGAGGGCAACTATGGCTACACCTTC
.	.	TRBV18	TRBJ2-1	CASSPTGDPHYNEQFF	TGTGCCAGCTCACCGACAGGAGATCCACACTACAATGAGCAGTTCTTC
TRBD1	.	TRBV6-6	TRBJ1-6	CASSYQDRGPNSPLHF	TGTGCCAGCAGTTACCAGGACAGGGGCCCTAATTCACCCCTCCACTTT
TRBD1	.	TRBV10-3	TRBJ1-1	CATRRPGQGYMNTEAFF	TGTGCCACCCGGAGACCGGGACAGGGATACATGAACACTGAAGCTTTCTTT
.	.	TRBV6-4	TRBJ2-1	CASSPEGGHNEQFF	TGTGCCAGCAGTCCGGAGGGGGGGCACAATGAGCAGTTCTTC
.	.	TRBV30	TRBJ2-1	CACQRQSSYNEQFF	TGTGCCTGCCAAAGACAGAGCTCCTACAATGAGCAGTTCTTC
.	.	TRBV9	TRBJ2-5	CASSVSGPQGETQYF	TGTGCCAGCAGCGTAAGCGGGCCTCAAGGGGAGACCCAGTACTTC
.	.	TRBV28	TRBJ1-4	CATGSEKLFF	TGTGCCACAGGGAGCGAAAAACTGTTTTTT
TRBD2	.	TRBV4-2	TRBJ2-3	CASSERLAGGQDTQYF	TGTGCCAGCAGCGAAAGACTAGCGGGAGGGCAGGATACGCAGTATTTT
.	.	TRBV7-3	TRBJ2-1	CASSFTGTSGGFHEQFF	TGTGCCAGCAGCTTCACCGGGACATCGGGGGGCTTCCATGAGCAGTTCTTC
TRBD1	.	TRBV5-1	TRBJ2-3	CASSSGTGGSTDTQYF	TGCGCCAGCAGCTCTGGGACAGGGGGCAGCACAGATACGCAGTATTTT
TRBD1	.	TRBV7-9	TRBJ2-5	CAVRQTGSEETQYF	TGTGCCGTGCGCCAGACAGGGTCGGAAGAGACCCAGTACTTC
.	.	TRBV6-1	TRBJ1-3	CASSASASGSGNTIYF	TGTGCCAGCAGTGCTTCTGCATCTGGCTCTGGAAACACCATATATTTT
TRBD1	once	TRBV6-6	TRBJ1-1	CASTDSPGQGAEAFF	TGTGCCAGCACCGACTCCCCGGGACAGGGTGCTGAAGCTTTCTTT
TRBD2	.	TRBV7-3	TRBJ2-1	CASSLSTSGIFSSYNEQFF	TGTGCCAGCAGCTTAAGCACTAGCGGGATTTTTAGTTCCTACAATGAGCAGTTCTTC
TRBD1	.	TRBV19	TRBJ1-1	CASSIGKTGGANTEAFF	TGTGCCAGTAGTATAGGGAAAACAGGGGGCGCGAACACTGAAGCTTTCTTT
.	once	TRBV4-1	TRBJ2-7	CASSPPLAGLTFEQYF	TGCGCCAGCAGCCCCCCGTTGGCGGGACTTACCTTCGAGCAGTACTTC
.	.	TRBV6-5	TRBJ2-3	CACRQSTDTQYF	TGTGCCTGCAGACAGAGCACAGATACGCAGTATTTT
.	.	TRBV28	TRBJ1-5	CASSLVREDSCQHF	TGTGCCAGCAGTTTGGTCCGGGAGGATTCCTGCCAGCATTTT
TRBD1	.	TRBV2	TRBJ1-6	CASSQPRGISSYNSPLHF	TGTGCCAGCAGTCAACCCAGGGGGATAAGCTCCTATAATTCACCCCTCCACTTT
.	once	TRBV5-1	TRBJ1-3	CASSLESSSGNTIYF	TGCGCCAGCAGCTTGGAGTCGTCCTCTGGAAACACCATATATTTT
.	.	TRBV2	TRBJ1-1	CASSEPPHGMEAFF	TGTGCCAGCAGTGAACCGCCCCACGGGATGGAAGCTTTCTTT
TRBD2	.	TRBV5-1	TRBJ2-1	CASSTRLAGGYNEQFF	TGCGCCAGCAGCACCCGGCTAGCGGGAGGGTACAATGAGCAGTTCTTC
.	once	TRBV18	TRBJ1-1	CASSAGNEAEAFF	TGTGCCAGCTCGGCAGGGAATGAGGCTGAAGCTTTCTTT
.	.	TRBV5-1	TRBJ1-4	CASSLAGGEGEKLFF	TGCGCCAGCAGCTTGGCCGGAGGGGAGGGTGAAAAACTGTTTTTT
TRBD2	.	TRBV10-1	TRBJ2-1	CASGPLAGGSYNEQFF	TGCGCCAGCGGACCTTTGGCGGGGGGCTCCTACAATGAGCAGTTCTTC
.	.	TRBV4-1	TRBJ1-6	CASSQDEGGLLSPLHF	TGCGCCAGCAGCCAAGATGAGGGAGGGCTCCTATCACCCCTCCACTTT